This T cell receptor beta chain was identified in a study of control samples from healthy donors and cancer patients. With V trimmed by 6 bases and J by 4 bases, 9 bases remained unmatched. This CDR3 is built from 15 residues. Germline loops: CDR1 SGHTA, CDR2 FQGNSA. TCRdb's copy holds only in-frame clones and misses some; the assay was immunoSEQ multiplex PCR. This sample has some 220,000 clones, with around 94% found just once. This chain links TRBV7-2 with TRBJ1-5; 7 bases line up with TRBD1. The receptor was isolated from a man in his fifties in good health. Sequenced input: blood. CDR3 amino acids: CASSADRALNQPQHF. In DNA form, the CDR3 reads TGTGCCAGCAGTGCCGACAGGGCGTTAAATCAGCCCCAGCATTTT.